This T cell receptor (beta chain) was captured in a study of T cell changes during pregnancy in multiple sclerosis. TCRdb's table, derived via immunoSEQ multiplex PCR, lists solely in-frame clones and lacks some. This sample has 16,000 or so clones, with around 97% found just once. Per the germline V gene, CDR1 is SGHRS and CDR2 is YFSETQ. The CDR3 spans 12 residues. Trimming pared 1 base from V and 1 base from J, leaving 3 bases between. This clonotype was sampled from a female donor with multiple sclerosis, enrolled in a pregnancy study. The sequencing used peripheral blood, collected in the third trimester of pregnancy. The chain carries TRBV5-1 and TRBJ2-7; D gene ambiguous. CDR3 region: CASSLPSYEQYF. The CDR3, as DNA: TGCGCCAGCAGCTTGCCATCCTACGAGCAGTACTTC.